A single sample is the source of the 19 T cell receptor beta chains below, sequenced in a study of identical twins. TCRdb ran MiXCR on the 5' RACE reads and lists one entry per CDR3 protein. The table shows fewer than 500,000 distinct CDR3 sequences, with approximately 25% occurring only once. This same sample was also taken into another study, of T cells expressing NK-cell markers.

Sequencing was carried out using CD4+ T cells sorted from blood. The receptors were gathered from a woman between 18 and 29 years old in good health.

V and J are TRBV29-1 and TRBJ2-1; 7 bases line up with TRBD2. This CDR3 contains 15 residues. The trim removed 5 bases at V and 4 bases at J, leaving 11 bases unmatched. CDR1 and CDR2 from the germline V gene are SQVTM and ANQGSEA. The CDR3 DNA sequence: TGCAGCGTTCGAGGGAGGGGCAAATGGTACAATGAGCAGTTCTTC. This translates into CSVRGRGKWYNEQFF.

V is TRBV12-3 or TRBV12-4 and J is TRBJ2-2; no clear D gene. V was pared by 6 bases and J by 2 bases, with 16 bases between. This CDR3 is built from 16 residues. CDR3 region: CASSQIRWENTGELFF. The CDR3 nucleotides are TGTGCCAGCAGCCAAATTAGATGGGAAAACACCGGGGAGCTGTTTTTT.

CDR3 residues: CASSLGTGDPTTDTQYF. The CDR3 bases are TGCGCCAGCAGCTTGGGGACAGGAGACCCGACCACAGATACGCAGTATTTT. The chain is built from TRBV5-1 and TRBJ2-3; TRBD1 matches 7 bases. The CDR3 contains 17 residues. J was trimmed by 2 bases and V by 0 bases; bases with no gene match: 9. Per the germline V gene, CDR1 is SGHRS and CDR2 is YFSETQ.

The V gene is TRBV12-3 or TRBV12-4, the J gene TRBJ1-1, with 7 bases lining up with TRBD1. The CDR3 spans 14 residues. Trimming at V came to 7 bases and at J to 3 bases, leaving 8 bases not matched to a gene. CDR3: CASTRNRGDTEAFF. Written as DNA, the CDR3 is TGTGCCAGCACTAGAAACAGGGGTGACACTGAAGCTTTCTTT.

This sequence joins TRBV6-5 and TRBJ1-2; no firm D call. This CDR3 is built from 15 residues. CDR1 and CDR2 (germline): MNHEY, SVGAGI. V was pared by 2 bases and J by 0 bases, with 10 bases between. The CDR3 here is CASSYGGTANYGYTF. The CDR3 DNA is TGTGCCAGCAGTTACGGCGGAACCGCTAACTATGGCTACACCTTC.

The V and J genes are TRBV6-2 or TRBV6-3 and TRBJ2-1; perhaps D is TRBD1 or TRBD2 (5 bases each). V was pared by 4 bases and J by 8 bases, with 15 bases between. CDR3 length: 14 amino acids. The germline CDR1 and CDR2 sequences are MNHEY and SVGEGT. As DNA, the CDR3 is TGTGCCAGCAGTTCTAGGATGAGGGGACATGAGCAGTTCTTC. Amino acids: CASSSRMRGHEQFF.

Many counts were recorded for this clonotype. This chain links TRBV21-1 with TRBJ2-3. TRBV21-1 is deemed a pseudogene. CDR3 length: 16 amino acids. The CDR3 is CASSKSPGHNGDTQYF. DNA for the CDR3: TGTGCCAGCAGCAAATCTCCTGGGCACAATGGAGATACGCAGTATTTT.

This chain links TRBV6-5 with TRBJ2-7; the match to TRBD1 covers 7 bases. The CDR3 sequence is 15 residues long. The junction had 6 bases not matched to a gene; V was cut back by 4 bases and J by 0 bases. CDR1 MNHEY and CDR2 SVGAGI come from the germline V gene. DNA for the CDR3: TGTGCCAGCAGTTCCGACAGGGTTTCCTCCTACGAGCAGTACTTC. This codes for CASSSDRVSSYEQYF.

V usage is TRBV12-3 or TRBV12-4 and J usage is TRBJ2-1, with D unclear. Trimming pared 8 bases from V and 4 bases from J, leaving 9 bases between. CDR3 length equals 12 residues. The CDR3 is CASSMDYNEQFF. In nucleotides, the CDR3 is TGTGCCAGCTCCATGGATTACAATGAGCAGTTCTTC.

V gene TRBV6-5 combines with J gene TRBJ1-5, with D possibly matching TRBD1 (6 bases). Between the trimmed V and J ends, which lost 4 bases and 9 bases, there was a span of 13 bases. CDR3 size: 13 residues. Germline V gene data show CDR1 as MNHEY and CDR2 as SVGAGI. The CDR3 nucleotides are TGTGCCAGCAGTTTGACAGGTTCTGGGCCCCAGCATTTT. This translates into CASSLTGSGPQHF.

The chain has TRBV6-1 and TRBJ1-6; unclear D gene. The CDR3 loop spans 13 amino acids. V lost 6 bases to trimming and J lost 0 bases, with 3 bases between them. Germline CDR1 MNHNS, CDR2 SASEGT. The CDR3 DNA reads TGTGCCAGCAGGCGCTCCTATAATTCACCCCTCCACTTT. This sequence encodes CASRRSYNSPLHF.

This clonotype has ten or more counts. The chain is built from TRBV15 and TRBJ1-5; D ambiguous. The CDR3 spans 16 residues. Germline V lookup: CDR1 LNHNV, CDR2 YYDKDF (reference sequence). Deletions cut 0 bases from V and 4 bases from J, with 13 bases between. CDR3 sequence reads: CATSREAGSFNQPQHF. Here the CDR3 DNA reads TGTGCCACCAGCAGAGAGGCCGGGTCCTTTAATCAGCCCCAGCATTTT.

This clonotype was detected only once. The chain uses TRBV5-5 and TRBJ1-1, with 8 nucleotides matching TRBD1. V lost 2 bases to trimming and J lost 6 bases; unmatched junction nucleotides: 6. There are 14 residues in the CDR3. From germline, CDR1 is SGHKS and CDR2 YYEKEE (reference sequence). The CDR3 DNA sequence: TGTGCCAGCAGCTTTTTAGGACAGGGAGCTGAAGCTTTCTTT. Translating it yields CASSFLGQGAEAFF. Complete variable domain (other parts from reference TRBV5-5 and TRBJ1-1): DAGVTQSPTHLIKTRGQQVTLRCSPISGHKSVSWYQQVLGQGPQFIFQYYEKEERGRGNFPDRFSARQFPNYSSELNVNALLLGDSALYLCASSFLGQGAEAFFGQGTRLTVV.

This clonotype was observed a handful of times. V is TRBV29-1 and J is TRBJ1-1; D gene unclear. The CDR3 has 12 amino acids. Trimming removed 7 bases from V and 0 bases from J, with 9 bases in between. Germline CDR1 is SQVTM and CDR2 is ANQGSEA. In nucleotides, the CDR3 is TGCAGCGCACCCGACATGAACACTGAAGCTTTCTTT. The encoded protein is CSAPDMNTEAFF.

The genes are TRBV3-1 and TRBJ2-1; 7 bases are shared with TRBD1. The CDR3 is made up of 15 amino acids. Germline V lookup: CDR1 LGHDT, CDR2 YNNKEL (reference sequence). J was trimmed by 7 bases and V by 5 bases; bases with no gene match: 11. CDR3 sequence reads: CASSTMTGIGNEQFF. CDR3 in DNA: TGTGCCAGCAGCACTATGACAGGGATCGGTAATGAGCAGTTCTTC.

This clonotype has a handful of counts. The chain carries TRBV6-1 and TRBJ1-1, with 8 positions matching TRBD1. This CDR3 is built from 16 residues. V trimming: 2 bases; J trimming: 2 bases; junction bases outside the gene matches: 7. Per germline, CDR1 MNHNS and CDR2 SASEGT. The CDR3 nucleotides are TGTGCCAGCAGTGAATGGGGCAGGGGGCGCAACACTGAAGCTTTCTTT. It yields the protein CASSEWGRGRNTEAFF.

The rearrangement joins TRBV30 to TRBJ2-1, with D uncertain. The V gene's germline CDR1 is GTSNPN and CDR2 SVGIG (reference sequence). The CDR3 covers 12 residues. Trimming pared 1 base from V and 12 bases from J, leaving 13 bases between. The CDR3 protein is CAWSGGISRQFF. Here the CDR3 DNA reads TGTGCCTGGAGTGGCGGAATTAGCCGGCAGTTCTTC. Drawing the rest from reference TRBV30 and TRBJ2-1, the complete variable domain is SQTIHQWPATLVQPVGSPLSLECTVEGTSNPNLYWYRQAAGRGLQLLFYSVGIGQISSEVPQNLSASRPQDRQFILSSKKLLLSDSGFYLCAWSGGISRQFFGPGTRLTVL.

The CDR3 region has the DNA TGCGCCAGCAGCTTAACCGGGACCCCCAATGAGCAGTTCTTC. This translates into CASSLTGTPNEQFF. This chain uses TRBV5-1 with TRBJ2-1; D may match TRBD1 or TRBD2 (5 bases each). V lost 2 bases, J lost 6 bases, and 12 bases lay in between. This CDR3 is 14 amino acids long. Germline V lookup: CDR1 SGHRS, CDR2 YFSETQ.

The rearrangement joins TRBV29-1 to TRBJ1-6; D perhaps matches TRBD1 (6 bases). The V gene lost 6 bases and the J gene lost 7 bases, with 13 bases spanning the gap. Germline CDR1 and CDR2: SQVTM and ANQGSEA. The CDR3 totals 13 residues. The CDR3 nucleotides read TGCAGCGTAGGATGGGACATCAATTCACCCCTCCACTTT. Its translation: CSVGWDINSPLHF.